Below are 28 T cell receptor beta chains sequenced from a single sample in a study of T cell repertoires in cytomegalovirus infection. TCRdb reanalysed the reads using MiXCR and keeps one entry per CDR3 protein. The data contain around 300,000 distinct CDR3 sequences, about 25% of them singletons. No antigens are known for them. This material consisted of cultured PBMCs, taken from culture after CMV antigen stimulation. These TCRs come from a human donor in good health (CMV status not recorded). Some clones in this sample may be carry-over from other donors' samples.

This clonotype was recorded once. This sequence joins TRBV28 and TRBJ2-7; 8 bases fit TRBD1. With V trimmed by 4 bases and J by 2 bases, 7 bases remained unmatched. The CDR3 consists of 15 residues. Germline V gene data show CDR1 as MDHEN and CDR2 as SYDVKM. Here the CDR3 DNA reads TGTGCCAGCAGTTCCACCGGGACAGGAACCTACGAGCAGTACTTC. Translation gives CASSSTGTGTYEQYF.

V and J are TRBV19 and TRBJ1-5; weak D call: TRBD1 (5 bases). The V and J ends lost 6 bases and 8 bases respectively, with 14 bases between them. The length of the CDR3 is 13 residues. Germline V gives CDR1 LNHDA, CDR2 SQIVND (reference sequence). CDR3 region: CASREGRREPQHF. CDR3 nucleotide sequence: TGTGCCAGTAGGGAGGGACGTAGGGAGCCCCAGCATTTT.

This clonotype was detected many times. The V and J genes are TRBV6-1 and TRBJ2-2; 7 bases agree with TRBD1. The germline V gene has CDR1 MNHNS and CDR2 SASEGT. The CDR3 loop spans 16 amino acids. CDR3 loop: CPRGDIGGPNTGELFF. The CDR3 region has the DNA TGTCCACGAGGGGACATAGGGGGCCCGAACACCGGGGAGCTGTTTTTT.

The rearrangement links TRBV11-3 to TRBJ2-3; D not certain. Trimming removed 4 bases from V and 0 bases from J, with 11 bases in between. CDR3 size: 15 residues. Germline V gene lookup returns CDR1 SGHNT and CDR2 YENEEA. The DNA for the CDR3 is TGTGCCAGCAGCTCGGACGGGTCTAGCACAGATACGCAGTATTTT. This translates into CASSSDGSSTDTQYF.

The genes are TRBV5-4 and TRBJ2-1; 9 bases align to TRBD1. The CDR3 length is 15 residues. V was pared by 4 bases and J by 6 bases, with 8 bases of the junction left unmatched. Per germline, CDR1 SGHNT and CDR2 YYREEE (reference sequence). CDR3 nucleotide sequence: TGTGCCAGCAGCCTAACAGGGGGCGAAGGCAATGAGCAGTTCTTC. Residues: CASSLTGGEGNEQFF.

The J gene is TRBJ2-1, the V gene TRBV19, with D tentatively TRBD1 (5 bases). Germline-derived CDR1 and CDR2 are LNHDA and SQIVND (reference sequence). The ends were cut back, 8 bases at V and 3 bases at J, with 14 bases in the middle. This CDR3 region has 14 residues. CDR3 region: CASRQGVNYNEQFF. For the CDR3, the DNA is TGTGCCAGTCGGCAAGGGGTCAACTACAATGAGCAGTTCTTC.

In its sample, this clonotype was seen a few times. The V and J genes are TRBV7-9 and TRBJ2-5, with D perhaps matching TRBD1 or TRBD2 (5 bases each). Per the germline V gene, CDR1 is SEHNR and CDR2 is FQNEAQ (reference sequence). V lost 2 bases and J 6 bases, leaving 16 bases between the germline ends. This CDR3 spans 15 amino acids. Here the CDR3 reads CASSLYRDPKQTQYF. The DNA for the CDR3 is TGTGCCAGCAGCTTATACCGGGACCCAAAGCAGACCCAGTACTTC.

Of note for this clonotype: A read error is possible here, since a much larger clone lies one base away. Likely a read error: the CDR3 ends without its conserved phenylalanine or tryptophan. This chain joins TRBV7-2 and TRBJ2-5; D possibly corresponds to TRBD2 (5 bases). Germline V gene lookup returns CDR1 SGHTA and CDR2 FQGNSA. This CDR3 has 14 amino acids. V gave up 3 bases and J gave up 5 bases, with 13 bases separating them. CDR3 loop: CASSFVTGSETQYY. The CDR3 DNA reads as TGTGCCAGCAGCTTCGTAACGGGATCCGAGACCCAGTACTAC.

In this sample, this clonotype turned up a few times. The chain employs TRBV7-9 and TRBJ2-5, with 12 bases matching TRBD1. There are 16 residues in the CDR3. V was pared by 5 bases and J by 5 bases, with 9 bases of the junction left unmatched. Germline-derived CDR1 and CDR2 are SEHNR and FQNEAQ (reference sequence). The CDR3: CASSRRRDRGLETQYF. CDR3 sequence (DNA): TGTGCCAGCAGCAGACGCCGGGACAGGGGGCTGGAGACCCAGTACTTC.

The J gene is TRBJ1-1, the V gene TRBV28; no definite D call. V lost 5 bases, J lost 1 base, and 11 bases lay in between. The CDR3 contains 14 residues. Looked up from germline, CDR1 is MDHEN and CDR2 is SYDVKM. Here the CDR3 DNA reads TGTGCCAGCAGTCTAACTTACAAGAACACTGAAGCTTTCTTT. The encoded protein is CASSLTYKNTEAFF.

The V and J genes are TRBV6-8 and TRBJ2-7; D is unresolved. Looked up from germline, CDR1 is MNHGY and CDR2 is SAAAGT. CDR3 length: 12 residues. With 5 bases removed from V and 4 bases from J, the gap between germline ends came to 9 bases. CDR3 amino acids: CASSDIPYEQYV. In DNA form, the CDR3 reads TGTGCCAGCAGTGACATACCATACGAGCAGTACGTC.

In its sample, this clonotype was seen a few times. The gene calls are TRBV12-3 or TRBV12-4 and TRBJ2-6; tentative D call: TRBD1 (6 bases). The V end was cut by 6 bases, the J end by 3 bases, with 18 bases between. The CDR3 length is 17 residues. CDR3 region: CASSPWDTRSGANVLTF. Here the CDR3 DNA reads TGTGCCAGCAGCCCTTGGGACACCCGGAGTGGGGCCAACGTCCTGACTTTC.

CDR3 loop: CASSPPRDRVQPQHF. As DNA, the CDR3 is TGTGCCAGTAGTCCCCCGAGGGACAGGGTTCAGCCCCAGCATTTT. V and J are TRBV19 and TRBJ1-5; 9 bases map to TRBD1. The germline V gene has CDR1 LNHDA and CDR2 SQIVND (reference sequence). V lost 5 bases, J lost 6 bases, and 8 bases stayed unmatched. This CDR3 is built from 15 residues.

A few counts support this clonotype. V usage is TRBV12-3 or TRBV12-4 and J usage is TRBJ1-1; D is undetermined. Trimming left V 3 bases short and J 3 bases short, with 8 bases between. CDR3 length: 13 amino acids. The CDR3 here is CASSLGGHTEAFF. DNA of the CDR3: TGTGCCAGCAGTTTGGGCGGCCACACTGAAGCTTTCTTT.

This chain connects TRBV6-2 or TRBV6-3 to TRBJ1-1, with D tentatively TRBD1 (5 bases). The V gene lost 8 bases and the J gene lost 5 bases, with 18 bases spanning the gap. CDR1 is MNHEY, CDR2 SVGEGT, per germline. CDR3 length: 14 amino acids. The CDR3 DNA reads TGTGCCAGCCTCGGGGGAGGGAGTCGGACTGAAGCTTTCTTT. Translation: CASLGGGSRTEAFF.

The table lists this clonotype with a few counts. The chain couples TRBV4-2 to TRBJ2-1; 10 nucleotides match TRBD2. Per the germline V gene, CDR1 is LGHNA and CDR2 is YNFKEQ. CDR3 size: 17 residues. Unmatched junction bases numbered 6, after V lost 0 bases and J lost 4 bases. The CDR3 sequence is CASSQDQGLAYYNEQFF. CDR3 coding DNA: TGTGCCAGCAGCCAAGATCAGGGACTAGCGTATTACAATGAGCAGTTCTTC.

CDR3 nucleotides: TGTGCCAGCAGTTACTATTCGGGAATCTCTGGGTATGGCTACACCTTC. This sequence encodes CASSYYSGISGYGYTF. The chain uses TRBV6-5 and TRBJ1-2; D call uncertain. Deletions cut 1 base from V and 5 bases from J, with 17 bases between. Germline values: CDR1 MNHEY, CDR2 SVGAGI. The CDR3 loop spans 16 amino acids.

This chain uses TRBV20-1 with TRBJ2-3, with 11 positions matching TRBD2. Germline V gene sequence: CDR1 DFQATT, CDR2 SNEGSKA (reference sequence). This CDR3 is built from 17 residues. After removal of 6 bases from V and 7 bases from J, the junction contained 18 bases not matched to a gene. For the CDR3, the DNA is TGCAGTGCAGACACACCGAATTCTAGCGGGAGGAGGTATACGCAGTATTTT. Its protein is CSADTPNSSGRRYTQYF.

The chain has TRBV28 and TRBJ2-5; the D gene is possibly TRBD2 (5 bases). Trimming stripped 5 bases from V and 3 bases from J, with 13 bases between. The CDR3 consists of 14 residues. Germline V gene lookup returns CDR1 MDHEN and CDR2 SYDVKM. Written as DNA, the CDR3 is TGTGCCAGCAGTGTTACCGGGAAAAAAGAGACCCAGTACTTC. Its translation is CASSVTGKKETQYF. Supplemented by reference TRBV28 and TRBJ2-5, the full variable domain reads DVKVTQSSRYLVKRTGEKVFLECVQDMDHENMFWYRQDPGLGLRLIYFSYDVKMKEKGDIPEGYSVSREKKERFSLILESASTNQTSMYLCASSVTGKKETQYFGPGTRLLVL.

The chain recombines TRBV10-3 with TRBJ2-7; TRBD1 matches at 10 bases. This CDR3 comprises 16 residues. Germline trimming cut 0 bases from V and 4 bases from J; bases unmatched to any gene: 6. Germline CDR1 and CDR2: ENHRY and SYGVKD. CDR3 amino acids: CAISESGQGVWYEQYV. The CDR3 nucleotides are TGTGCCATCAGTGAGTCCGGACAGGGGGTCTGGTACGAGCAGTACGTC.

This clonotype was recorded at least ten times. The chain joins TRBV30 to TRBJ2-7; perhaps D is TRBD1 or TRBD2 (5 bases each). The CDR3 has 11 amino acids. CDR1 and CDR2 (germline): GTSNPN, SVGIG (reference sequence). The CDR3 loop is CVLGTAYEQYF. CDR3 in DNA: TGTGTCTTAGGGACGGCCTACGAGCAGTACTTC.

This clonotype was seen many times. The CDR3 loop is CASSLVLAGEQFF. CDR3 in DNA: TGTGCCAGCAGCTTAGTTTTAGCAGGTGAGCAGTTCTTC. The J gene is TRBJ2-1, the V gene TRBV7-2; D gene uncertain. The CDR3 loop spans 13 amino acids. Trimming stripped 1 base from V and 9 bases from J, with 10 bases between. Per germline, CDR1 SGHTA and CDR2 FQGNSA.

This clonotype was counted many times. The chain carries TRBV7-2 and TRBJ2-3, with 14 bases fitting TRBD2. V dropped 4 bases and J dropped 3; count of bases not matched to a gene: 12. The CDR3 contains 19 residues. CDR1 and CDR2 from the germline V gene are SGHTA and FQGNSA. The CDR3 sequence: CASSSVPGLAGARTDTQYF. The CDR3 bases are TGTGCCAGCAGCTCGGTTCCGGGACTAGCGGGAGCAAGGACAGATACGCAGTATTTT.

This clonotype was counted between two and nine times. V usage is TRBV11-2 and J usage is TRBJ2-3, with no clear D. The CDR3 runs 15 residues. The V gene lost 0 bases and the J gene lost 5 bases, with 12 bases spanning the gap. Germline assignment: CDR1 SGHAT and CDR2 FQNNGV. CDR3 sequence reads: CASSLDRVGQDTQYF. The CDR3 nucleotides read TGTGCCAGCAGCTTAGATCGGGTAGGGCAAGATACGCAGTATTTT.

Ten or more counts support this clonotype. The chain links TRBV7-9 to TRBJ2-1; D not certain. Trimming took 5 bases from V and 9 from J, leaving 11 bases between them. The CDR3 runs to 12 residues. CDR1 SEHNR and CDR2 FQNEAQ come from the germline V gene (reference sequence). The CDR3 sequence is CASSLPGGEQFF. The CDR3 region has the DNA TGTGCCAGCAGCCTACCGGGCGGTGAGCAGTTCTTC.

In its sample, this clonotype was seen a few times. The chain joins TRBV5-4 to TRBJ2-3; D uncertain. This CDR3 spans 15 amino acids. Trimming pared 6 bases from V and 3 bases from J, leaving 17 bases between. CDR1 and CDR2 (germline): SGHNT, YYREEE (reference sequence). The CDR3 protein is CASTPKGAWTDTQYF. The CDR3 DNA sequence: TGTGCCAGCACCCCAAAGGGCGCTTGGACAGATACGCAGTATTTT.

This clonotype was seen at least ten times. The chain combines TRBV7-8 with TRBJ2-1; TRBD2 agrees at 8 bases. J was trimmed by 9 bases and V by 0 bases; bases with no gene match: 13. Per the germline V gene, CDR1 is SGHVS and CDR2 is FQNEAQ. The length of the CDR3 is 17 residues. The CDR3 nucleotides are TGTGCCAGCAGCTTAGCGCTGGCGCGGGAGGCCACGGGTGAGCAGTTCTTC. It is translated as CASSLALAREATGEQFF.

The CDR3 reads CASSLGTGRPDTQYF. CDR3 nucleotides: TGTGCCAGCAGCTTAGGGACAGGGAGGCCAGATACGCAGTATTTT. The V gene is TRBV11-2, the J gene TRBJ2-3; TRBD1 aligns across 8 bases. This CDR3 spans 15 amino acids. CDR1 is SGHAT, CDR2 FQNNGV, per germline. Trimming cost V 1 base and J 4 bases; bases outside gene matches: 4.